This T cell receptor beta chain was observed in a study of beta chain features in type 1 diabetes (dated by TCRdb to the late 2010s). Regarding the complete study: Mean age, gender distribution, total cell number and subset yield were not different between patients and healthy donors. Across all samples, 90 million to 130 million sorted cells were examined, and cell number per subset correlated strongly with RNA yield. Naive and central memory subsets were obtained from all 30 or so donors, but regulatory and stem cell-like memory subsets were isolated from only 8 patients and roughly eight healthy donors. In the study, recently diagnosed type 1 diabetes patients and matched healthy donors were compared on the TCRB repertoires of their sorted circulating CD4+ T cell subsets.

Ends trimmed: V by 6 bases, J by 7 bases; bases unmatched to a gene: 12. From cysteine to phenylalanine, the CDR3 is 15 amino acids long. Just CDR3 DNA is preserved here, 45 bases in frame from base 1. The germline V gene sets CDR1 to SNHLY and CDR2 to FYNNEI. The entire amount of isolated RNA was reverse transcribed using the High Capacity cDNA Reverse Transcription Kit, so the sequenced TCRB transcripts were expressed ones. Naive, central memory and regulatory T cell samples underwent deep immunoSEQ sequencing, averaging about 3.57 million total reads per sample. Sorted cells were lysed in RLT buffer and RNA was extracted with DNase-treated RNeasy Micro or Mini kits, depending on cell number. Each cell subset was processed separately to prevent cross-contamination, with patient and healthy donor samples processed together. The immunoSEQ multiplex PCR was used to amplify TCRB sequences from cDNA, generating 87-bp fragments that spanned the CDR3 region. Sequencing of the amplicons was done on the Illumina HiSeq platform. Per the source publication's procedure: PCR bias was corrected computationally using synthetic template baselines, and reads within Hamming distance 2 were collapsed, with unmergeable singletons discarded. Reads were aligned against IMGT so that V, D and J genes, CDR3 length and insertions or deletions at six rearrangement sites could be assigned. Clonotype counts were normalized to sorted cell number within each subset before computing true diversity and Gini coefficients with the tcR R package. The overlap coefficient, calculated on TCRB nucleotide sequences, was used to quantify repertoire sharing. Out-of-frame TCRB sequences from naive cells were analyzed as a proxy for the pre-selection repertoire. TCRdb provides this immuneACCESS table in a form limited to in-frame rearrangements. Some clones are lacking; in checked studies, under half of them reflect an unresolved V gene, and why the rest are absent is not known. Clone size and V and J calls were adopted from that table, with D and trimming inferred from the DNA. For this sample there are around 240,000 clones; over 8.5% appear just once. The ten top clones hold approximately 0.035% of the sample.

Study-level results and caveats: Because cDNA rather than genomic DNA was sequenced, highly expressing activated cells could have been over-represented, although no difference in activation and CD3 levels was found between groups. Type 1 diabetes patients showed a moderate but significant shortening of TCRB CDR3 length in all four CD4+ subsets. Shorter templates might have been favored by PCR, but patient and control samples were amplified and corrected together, so both groups would have been affected equally by any skew. Naive, central memory and regulatory TCRB repertoires appeared more similar among patients than among healthy donors. Because small numbers of individuals were included in the HLA sub-analyses, any influence of HLA type on TCRB rearrangement was left unresolved. Patients with type 1 diabetes made fewer insertions and deleted more nucleotides at VDJ recombination sites, implying thymic rearrangement abnormalities.

Only a few counts were recorded for this clone. Its specific antigen is unknown. Base-call qualities are not available, and no considerably larger clone is one nucleotide away. From each donor, a single peripheral blood sample of 95 to 150 mL on average was drawn into heparinised tubes. Using a panel that included CD45RO, CCR7, CD25, CD127, CD95 and CD27, naive, central memory, regulatory and stem cell-like memory CD4+ T cells were sorted on a BD FACSAria II. Purity was above 95% for every sorted population. Right away, PBMCs were isolated by Lymphoprep density gradient centrifugation and were stained directly, with no culture step. So that batch effects would be minimized, each experiment stained and sorted samples in pairs, pairing one healthy donor with one patient.

Sequencing was performed on naive CD4+ T cells from blood. Interpreted using the paper, the cell subset or site label stands for: true naive CD4+ T cells. The receptor comes from a woman aged 18-29 years in good health. Recombination joined TRBV2 with TRBJ1-2, and 9 junction bases match TRBD1. Read as DNA, the sequence is TGTGCCAGCAGGGACAGGGGTTTCAGTTCGGGTGGCTACACCTTC. This gives the protein CASRDRGFSSGGYTF.